The 7 T cell receptor beta chains in this list originate from one sample, sequenced in a study of Graves' ophthalmopathy and Graves' hyperthyroidism. The authors amplified TCR beta CDR3 regions from RNA transcripts. The library came from an HTBI-primed first-round RT-PCR and a second-round multiplex PCR. TCRdb processed the multiplex PCR reads anew with MiXCR; each CDR3 protein has one entry. Of around 1.1 million distinct CDR3 sequences in the sample, about two fifths were seen once. Specimen: peripheral blood or thyroid tissue (not recorded which). These receptors came from an adult man with Graves' hyperthyroidism.

The rearrangement joins TRBV20-1 to TRBJ1-2; perhaps TRBD1 as D (5 bases). V lost 3 bases and J 8 bases, leaving 13 bases between the germline ends. The CDR3 covers 12 residues. Germline CDR1 DFQATT, CDR2 SNEGSKA (reference sequence). This chain's CDR3 is CSARRGRVGYTF. The CDR3, as DNA: TGCAGTGCTAGGAGGGGCAGGGTAGGCTACACCTTC.

The sample holds many counts of this clonotype. The chain links TRBV29-1 to TRBJ1-2; D ambiguous. V lost 1 base to trimming and J lost 4 bases, with 16 bases between them. Germline V lookup: CDR1 SQVTM, CDR2 ANQGSEA. The CDR3 is 15 residues long. The CDR3 coding sequence is TGCAGCGTTGAAGGGTACACTGGAGGCGTCTATGGCTACACCTTC. Residues: CSVEGYTGGVYGYTF.

This clonotype has at least ten counts. The chain employs TRBV20-1 and TRBJ2-7, with a possible D match to TRBD1 (5 bases). CDR3 length: 14 residues. Germline lookup yields CDR1 DFQATT and CDR2 SNEGSKA (reference sequence). With 0 bases removed from V and 4 bases from J, the gap between germline ends came to 13 bases. The CDR3 loop is CSARDGQGKYEQYF. CDR3 coding DNA: TGCAGTGCTAGAGATGGGCAGGGCAAGTACGAGCAGTACTTC.

The genes are TRBV29-1 and TRBJ2-5; D is possibly TRBD1 (6 bases). This CDR3 is 12 amino acids long. CDR1 and CDR2 from the germline V gene are SQVTM and ANQGSEA. V lost 6 bases to trimming and J lost 6 bases, with 14 bases between them. CDR3 DNA: TGCAGCGTAGTACAGGGAACCCAGACCCAGTACTTC. This translates into CSVVQGTQTQYF.

This clonotype appeared a few times. V and J are TRBV4-1 and TRBJ1-1; D gene uncertain. Per the germline V gene, CDR1 is MGHRA and CDR2 is YSYEKL. This CDR3 has 15 residues. With 1 base removed from V and 2 bases from J, the gap between germline ends came to 11 bases. The CDR3 DNA reads as TGCGCCAGCAGCCAAGCATTTGAGGTTAACACTGAAGCTTTCTTT. This sequence encodes CASSQAFEVNTEAFF.

This clonotype has a count of ten or more. The chain uses TRBV7-2 and TRBJ1-5; TRBD1 agrees at 7 bases. CDR1 and CDR2 (germline): SGHTA, FQGNSA. Unmatched junction bases numbered 9, after V lost 1 base and J lost 3 bases. CDR3 length: 17 amino acids. In nucleotides, the CDR3 is TGTGCCAGCAGCTTAGGAATGGGTCAGGGGGACAATCAGCCCCAGCATTTT. It is translated as CASSLGMGQGDNQPQHF.

Comments on this clonotype: One end of the junction varies from germline; a read error may be responsible. The V gene is TRBV2, the J gene TRBJ2-3; possible D gene TRBD1, 5 bases. CDR3 length: 13 residues. Germline V gene data show CDR1 as SNHLY and CDR2 as FYNNEI. The CDR3 spells CASIGSGTGTQYF. In DNA, the CDR3 is TGTGCCAGCATAGGGTCCGGAACAGGTACGCAGTATTTT.